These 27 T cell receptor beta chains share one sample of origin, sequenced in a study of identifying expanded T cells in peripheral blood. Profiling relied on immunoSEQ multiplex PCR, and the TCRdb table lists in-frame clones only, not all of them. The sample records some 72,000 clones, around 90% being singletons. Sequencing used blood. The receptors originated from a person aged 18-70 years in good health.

CDR3 protein: CASSKRPPTGPNEKLFF. CDR3 DNA: TGTGCCAGCAGCAAACGCCCACCGACAGGGCCTAATGAAAAACTGTTTTTT. This rearrangement joins TRBV21-1 to TRBJ1-4; the table's D gene call, TRBD1, was not cross checked with the DNA. TRBV21-1 represents a pseudogene. CDR3 length equals 17 residues.

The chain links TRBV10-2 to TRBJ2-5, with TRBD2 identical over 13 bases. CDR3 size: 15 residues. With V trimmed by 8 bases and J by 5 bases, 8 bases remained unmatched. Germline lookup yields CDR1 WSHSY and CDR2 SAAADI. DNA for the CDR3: TGCGCCAGCGGGAAAACTAGCGGGGGGGCTGAGACCCAGTACTTC. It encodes CASGKTSGGAETQYF.

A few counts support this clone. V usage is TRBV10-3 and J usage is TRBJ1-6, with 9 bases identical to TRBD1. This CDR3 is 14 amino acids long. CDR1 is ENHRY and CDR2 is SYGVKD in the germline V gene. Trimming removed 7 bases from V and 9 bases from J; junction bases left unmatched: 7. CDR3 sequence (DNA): TGTGCCATCAAACGGACAGGGGAGGGTTCACCCCTCCACTTT. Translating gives CAIKRTGEGSPLHF.

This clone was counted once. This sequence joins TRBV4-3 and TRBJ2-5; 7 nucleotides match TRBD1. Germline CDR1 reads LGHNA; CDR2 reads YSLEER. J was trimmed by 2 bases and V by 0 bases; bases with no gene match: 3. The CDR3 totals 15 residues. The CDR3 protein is CASSQDFRGQETQYF. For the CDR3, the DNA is TGCGCCAGCAGCCAAGATTTCAGGGGGCAAGAGACCCAGTACTTC.

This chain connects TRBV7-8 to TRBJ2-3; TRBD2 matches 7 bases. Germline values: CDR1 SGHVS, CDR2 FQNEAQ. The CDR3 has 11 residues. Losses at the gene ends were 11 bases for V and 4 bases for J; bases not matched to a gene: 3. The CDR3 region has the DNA TGTGCCGGGGGGGAAGCAGATACGCAGTATTTT. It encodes CAGGEADTQYF.

The CDR3 sequence is CASSVAGGATEAFF. The CDR3 DNA is TGTGCCAGCAGCGTAGCGGGGGGCGCGACTGAAGCTTTCTTT. This chain joins TRBV9 and TRBJ1-1; tentatively, D is TRBD1 (6 bases). Germline V gives CDR1 SGDLS, CDR2 YYNGEE. The CDR3 extends over 14 amino acids. The germline V and J ends were trimmed by 0 bases and 5 bases, with 11 bases remaining between them.

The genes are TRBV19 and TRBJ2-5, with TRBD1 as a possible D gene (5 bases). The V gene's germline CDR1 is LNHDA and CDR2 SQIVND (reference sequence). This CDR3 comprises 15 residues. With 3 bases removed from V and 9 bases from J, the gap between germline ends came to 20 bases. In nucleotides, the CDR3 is TGTGCCAGTAGTATGGACGACAGCCTAAGGGGTGCCCAGTACTTC. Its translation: CASSMDDSLRGAQYF.

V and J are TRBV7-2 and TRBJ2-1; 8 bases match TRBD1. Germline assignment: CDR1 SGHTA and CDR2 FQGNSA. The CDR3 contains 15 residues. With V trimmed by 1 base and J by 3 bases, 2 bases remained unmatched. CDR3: CASSLEGQDYNEQFF. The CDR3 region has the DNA TGTGCCAGCAGCTTAGAGGGACAGGACTACAATGAGCAGTTCTTC.

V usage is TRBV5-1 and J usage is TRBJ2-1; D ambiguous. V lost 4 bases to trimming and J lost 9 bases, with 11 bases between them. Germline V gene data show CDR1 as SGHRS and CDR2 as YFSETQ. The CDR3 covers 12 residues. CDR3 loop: CASSPPSVEQFF. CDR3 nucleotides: TGCGCCAGCAGCCCACCTTCCGTTGAGCAGTTCTTC.

The DNA of the CDR3 is TGTGCCAGCAGCTTATGGGATCTGGGGGAGCTGTTTTTT. This translates into CASSLWDLGELFF. J is TRBJ2-2 and V is TRBV13; D ambiguous. V was shortened by 2 bases and J by 8 bases, with 9 bases between the two germline ends. The CDR3 consists of 13 residues. In germline, CDR1 is PRHDT, CDR2 FYEKMQ (reference sequence).

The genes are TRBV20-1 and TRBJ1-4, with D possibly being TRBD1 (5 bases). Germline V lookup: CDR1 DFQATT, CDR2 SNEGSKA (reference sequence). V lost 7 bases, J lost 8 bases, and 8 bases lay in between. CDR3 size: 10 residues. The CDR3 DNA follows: TGCAGTGTATGGGACGAAAAACTGTTTTTT. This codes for CSVWDEKLFF.

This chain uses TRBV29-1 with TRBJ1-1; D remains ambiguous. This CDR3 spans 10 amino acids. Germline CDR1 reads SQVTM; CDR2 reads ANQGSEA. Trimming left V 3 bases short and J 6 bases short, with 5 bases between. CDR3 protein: CSVDEPEAFF. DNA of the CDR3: TGCAGCGTTGACGAACCTGAAGCTTTCTTT. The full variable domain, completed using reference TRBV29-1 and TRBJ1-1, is SAVISQKPSRDICQRGTSLTIQCQVDSQVTMMFWYRQQPGQSLTLIATANQGSEATYESGFVIDKFPISRPNLTFSTLTVSNMSPEDSSIYLCSVDEPEAFFGQGTRLTVV.

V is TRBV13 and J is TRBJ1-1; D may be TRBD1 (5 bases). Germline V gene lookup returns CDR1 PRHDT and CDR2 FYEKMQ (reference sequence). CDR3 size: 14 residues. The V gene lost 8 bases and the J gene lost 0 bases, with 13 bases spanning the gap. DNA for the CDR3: TGTGCCAGCGCCCAGGGAGGGTTGAACACTGAAGCTTTCTTT. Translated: CASAQGGLNTEAFF.

DNA of the CDR3: TGTGCCAGTAGTATACCAGCGACCGGGGAGCTGTTTTTT. Amino acid sequence: CASSIPATGELFF. J is TRBJ2-2 and V is TRBV19; no firm D call. Looked up from germline, CDR1 is LNHDA and CDR2 is SQIVND (reference sequence). V lost 2 bases, J lost 5 bases, and 6 bases lay in between. The CDR3 has 13 residues.

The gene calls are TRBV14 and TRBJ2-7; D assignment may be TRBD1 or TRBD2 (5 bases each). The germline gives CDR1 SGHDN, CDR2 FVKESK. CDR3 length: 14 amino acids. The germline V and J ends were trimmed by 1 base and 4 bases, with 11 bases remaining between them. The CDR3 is CASSQVGGRYEQYF. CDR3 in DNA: TGTGCCAGCAGCCAAGTTGGGGGACGGTACGAGCAGTACTTC.

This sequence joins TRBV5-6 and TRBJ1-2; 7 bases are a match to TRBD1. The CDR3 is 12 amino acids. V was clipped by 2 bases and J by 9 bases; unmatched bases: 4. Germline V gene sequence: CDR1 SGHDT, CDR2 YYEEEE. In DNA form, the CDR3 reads TGTGCCAGCAGCTTACCGACAGGGCGCTACACCTTC. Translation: CASSLPTGRYTF.

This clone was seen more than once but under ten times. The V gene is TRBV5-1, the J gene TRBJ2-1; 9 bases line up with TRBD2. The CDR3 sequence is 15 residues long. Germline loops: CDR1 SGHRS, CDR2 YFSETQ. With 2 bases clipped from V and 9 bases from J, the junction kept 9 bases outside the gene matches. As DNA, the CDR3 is TGCGCCAGCAGCTTACGGGCGGGGGGGCAAAGTGAGCAGTTCTTC. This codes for CASSLRAGGQSEQFF.

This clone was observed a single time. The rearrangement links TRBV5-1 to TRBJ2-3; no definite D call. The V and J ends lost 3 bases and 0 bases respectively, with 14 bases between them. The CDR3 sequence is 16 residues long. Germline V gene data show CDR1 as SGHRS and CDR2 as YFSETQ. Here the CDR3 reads CASSSTGLISTDTQYF. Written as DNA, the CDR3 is TGCGCCAGCAGCTCAACCGGGCTAATTAGCACAGATACGCAGTATTTT.

CDR3 in amino acids: CASSLWGADTGELFF. CDR3 coding DNA: TGCGCCAGCAGCTTGTGGGGGGCTGACACCGGGGAGCTGTTTTTT. The chain carries TRBV5-1 and TRBJ2-2; D tentatively reads TRBD1 or TRBD2 (6 bases each). This CDR3 contains 15 residues. Germline V gene sequence: CDR1 SGHRS, CDR2 YFSETQ. Trimming shortened V by 1 base and J by 3 bases, and 10 bases separated the two germline ends.

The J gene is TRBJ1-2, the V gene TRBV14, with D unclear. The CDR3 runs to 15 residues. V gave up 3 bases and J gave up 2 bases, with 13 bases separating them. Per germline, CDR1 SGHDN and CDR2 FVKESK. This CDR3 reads CASSHLEGGNYGYTF. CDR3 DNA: TGTGCCAGCAGCCATCTCGAGGGAGGCAACTATGGCTACACCTTC. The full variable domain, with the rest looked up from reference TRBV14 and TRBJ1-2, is EAGVTQFPSHSVIEKGQTVTLRCDPISGHDNLYWYRRVMGKEIKFLLHFVKESKQDESGMPNNRFLAERTGGTYSTLKVQPAELEDSGVYFCASSHLEGGNYGYTFGSGTRLTVV.

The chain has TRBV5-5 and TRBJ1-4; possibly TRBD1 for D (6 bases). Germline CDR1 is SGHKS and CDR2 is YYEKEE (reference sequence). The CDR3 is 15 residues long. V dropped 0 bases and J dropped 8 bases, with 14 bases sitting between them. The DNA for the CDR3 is TGTGCCAGCAGCTTGGGGACAGCCCTTGGGGAAAAACTGTTTTTT. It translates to CASSLGTALGEKLFF.

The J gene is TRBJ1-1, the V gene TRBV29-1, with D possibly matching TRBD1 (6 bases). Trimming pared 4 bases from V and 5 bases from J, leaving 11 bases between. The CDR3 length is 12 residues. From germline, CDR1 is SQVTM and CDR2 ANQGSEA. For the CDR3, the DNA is TGCAGCGTTGGGGTAGGGGGGACTGAAGCTTTCTTT. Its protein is CSVGVGGTEAFF. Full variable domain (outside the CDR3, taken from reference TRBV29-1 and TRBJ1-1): SAVISQKPSRDICQRGTSLTIQCQVDSQVTMMFWYRQQPGQSLTLIATANQGSEATYESGFVIDKFPISRPNLTFSTLTVSNMSPEDSSIYLCSVGVGGTEAFFGQGTRLTVV.

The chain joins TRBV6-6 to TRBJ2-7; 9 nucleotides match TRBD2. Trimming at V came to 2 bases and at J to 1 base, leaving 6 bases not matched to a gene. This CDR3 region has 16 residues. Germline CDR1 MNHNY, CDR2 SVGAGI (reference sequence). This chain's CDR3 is CASSYGASGASYEQYF. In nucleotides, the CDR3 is TGTGCCAGCAGTTACGGCGCTAGCGGGGCGTCCTACGAGCAGTACTTC.

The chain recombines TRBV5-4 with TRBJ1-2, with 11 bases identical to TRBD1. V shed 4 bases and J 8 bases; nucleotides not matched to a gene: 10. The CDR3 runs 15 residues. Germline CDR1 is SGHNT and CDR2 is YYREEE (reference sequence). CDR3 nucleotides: TGTGCCAGCAGCGAGAGACCGGGACAGGGGGACGGCTACACCTTC. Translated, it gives CASSERPGQGDGYTF.

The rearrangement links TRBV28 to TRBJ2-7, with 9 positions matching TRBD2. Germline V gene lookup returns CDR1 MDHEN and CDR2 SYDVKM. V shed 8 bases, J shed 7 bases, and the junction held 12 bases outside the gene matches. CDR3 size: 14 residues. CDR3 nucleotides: TGTGCCAGCCTGCGAACTAGCGGGTTTCGGGAGCAGTACTTC. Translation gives CASLRTSGFREQYF.

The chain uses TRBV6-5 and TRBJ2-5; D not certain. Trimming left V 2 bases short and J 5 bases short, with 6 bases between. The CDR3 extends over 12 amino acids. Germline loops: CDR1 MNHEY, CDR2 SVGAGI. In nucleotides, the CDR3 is TGTGCCAGCAGTTACCCCCCCGAGACCCAGTACTTC. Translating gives CASSYPPETQYF.

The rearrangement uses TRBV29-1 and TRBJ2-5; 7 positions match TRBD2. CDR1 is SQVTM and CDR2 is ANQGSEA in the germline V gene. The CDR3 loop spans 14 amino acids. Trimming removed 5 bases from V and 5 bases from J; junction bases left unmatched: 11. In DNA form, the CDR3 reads TGCAGCGTTTGTGGAGCGGGGCTCCGGGAGACCCAGTACTTC. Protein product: CSVCGAGLRETQYF.